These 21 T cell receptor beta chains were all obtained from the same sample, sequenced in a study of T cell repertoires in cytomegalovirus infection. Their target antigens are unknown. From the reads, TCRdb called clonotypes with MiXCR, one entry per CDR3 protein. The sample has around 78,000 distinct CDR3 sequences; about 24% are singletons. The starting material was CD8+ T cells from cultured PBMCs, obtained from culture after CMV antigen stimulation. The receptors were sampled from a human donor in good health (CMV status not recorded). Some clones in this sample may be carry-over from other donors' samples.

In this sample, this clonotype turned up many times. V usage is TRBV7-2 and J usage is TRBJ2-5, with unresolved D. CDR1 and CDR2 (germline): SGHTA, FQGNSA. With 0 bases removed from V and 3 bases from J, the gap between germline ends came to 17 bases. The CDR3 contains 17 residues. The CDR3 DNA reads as TGTGCCAGCAGCTTAGCGCTGGTATCGGGCTCCAAAGAGACCCAGTACTTC. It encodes CASSLALVSGSKETQYF.

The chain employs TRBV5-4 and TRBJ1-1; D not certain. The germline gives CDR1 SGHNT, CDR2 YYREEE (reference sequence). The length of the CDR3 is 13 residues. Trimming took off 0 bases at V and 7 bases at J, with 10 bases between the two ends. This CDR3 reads CASSLAGEGEAFF. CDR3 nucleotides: TGTGCCAGCAGCTTGGCCGGGGAAGGTGAAGCTTTCTTT.

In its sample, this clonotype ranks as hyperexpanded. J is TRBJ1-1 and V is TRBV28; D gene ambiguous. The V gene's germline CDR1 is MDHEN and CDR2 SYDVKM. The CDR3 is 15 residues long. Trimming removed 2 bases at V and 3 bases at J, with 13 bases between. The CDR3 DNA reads TGTGCCAGCAGTTTACCGGAAGGAACGGACACTGAAGCTTTCTTT. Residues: CASSLPEGTDTEAFF.

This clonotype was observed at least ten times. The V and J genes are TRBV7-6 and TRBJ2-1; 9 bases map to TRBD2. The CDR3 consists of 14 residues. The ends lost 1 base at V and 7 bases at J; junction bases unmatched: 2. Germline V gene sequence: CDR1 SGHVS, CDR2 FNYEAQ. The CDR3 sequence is CASSLGSGSNEQFF. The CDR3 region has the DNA TGTGCCAGCAGCTTAGGTAGCGGGAGTAATGAGCAGTTCTTC. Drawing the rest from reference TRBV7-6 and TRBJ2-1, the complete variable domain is GAGVSQSPRYKVTKRGQDVALRCDPISGHVSLYWYRQALGQGPEFLTYFNYEAQQDKSGLPNDRFSAERPEGSISTLTIQRTEQRDSAMYRCASSLGSGSNEQFFGPGTRLTVL.

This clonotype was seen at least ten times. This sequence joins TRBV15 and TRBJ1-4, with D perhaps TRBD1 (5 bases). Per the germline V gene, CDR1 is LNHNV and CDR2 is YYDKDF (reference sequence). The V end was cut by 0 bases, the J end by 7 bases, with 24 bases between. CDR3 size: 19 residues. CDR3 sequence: CATSRDGPRFVREGEKLFF. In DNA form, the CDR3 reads TGTGCCACCAGCAGAGATGGCCCCCGGTTCGTCAGGGAGGGTGAAAAACTGTTTTTT.

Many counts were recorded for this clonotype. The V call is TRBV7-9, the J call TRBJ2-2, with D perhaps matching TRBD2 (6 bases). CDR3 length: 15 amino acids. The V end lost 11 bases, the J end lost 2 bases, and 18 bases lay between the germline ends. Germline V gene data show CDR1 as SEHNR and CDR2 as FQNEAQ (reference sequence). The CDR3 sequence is CAGPPTGVNTGELFF. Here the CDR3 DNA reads TGTGCCGGACCCCCCACGGGAGTCAACACCGGGGAGCTGTTTTTT.

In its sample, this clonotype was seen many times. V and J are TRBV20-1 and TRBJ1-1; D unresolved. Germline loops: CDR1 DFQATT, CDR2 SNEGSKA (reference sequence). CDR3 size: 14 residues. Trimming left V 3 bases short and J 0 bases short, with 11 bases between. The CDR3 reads CSASGRDMNTEAFF. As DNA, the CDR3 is TGCAGTGCTAGCGGCCGAGACATGAACACTGAAGCTTTCTTT.

The CDR3 nucleotides are TGTGCCAGCAGCCAAGTGATCGGGAGGCACTACAATGAGCAGTTCTTC. Translation: CASSQVIGRHYNEQFF. This chain uses TRBV14 with TRBJ2-1, with TRBD2 identical over 7 bases. The J segment lost 3 bases and the V segment lost 1 base, leaving 6 bases of the junction unmatched. This CDR3 is 16 amino acids long. Germline V gene sequence: CDR1 SGHDN, CDR2 FVKESK. Full variable domain (rest looked up from reference TRBV14 and TRBJ2-1): EAGVTQFPSHSVIEKGQTVTLRCDPISGHDNLYWYRRVMGKEIKFLLHFVKESKQDESGMPNNRFLAERTGGTYSTLKVQPAELEDSGVYFCASSQVIGRHYNEQFFGPGTRLTVL.

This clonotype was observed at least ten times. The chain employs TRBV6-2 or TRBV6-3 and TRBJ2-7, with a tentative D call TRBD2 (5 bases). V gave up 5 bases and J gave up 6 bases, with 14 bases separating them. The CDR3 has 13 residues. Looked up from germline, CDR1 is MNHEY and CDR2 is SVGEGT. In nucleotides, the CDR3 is TGTGCCAGCAGTCGGAAGGAGGCCAGCGAGCAGTACTTC. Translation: CASSRKEASEQYF.

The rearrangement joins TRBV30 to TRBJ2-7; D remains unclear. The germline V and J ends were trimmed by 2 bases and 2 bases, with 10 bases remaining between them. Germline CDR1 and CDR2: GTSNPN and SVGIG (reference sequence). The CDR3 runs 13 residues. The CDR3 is CAWSWQFTYEQYF. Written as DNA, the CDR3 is TGTGCCTGGAGTTGGCAGTTCACCTACGAGCAGTACTTC.

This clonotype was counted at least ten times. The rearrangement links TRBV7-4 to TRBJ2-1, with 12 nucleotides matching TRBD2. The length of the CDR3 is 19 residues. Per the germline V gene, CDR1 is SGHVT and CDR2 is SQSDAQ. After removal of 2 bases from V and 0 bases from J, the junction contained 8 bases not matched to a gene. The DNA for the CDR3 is TGTGCCAGCAGCTTAAGACTAGCGGGGGTGACCCGCTCCTACAATGAGCAGTTCTTC. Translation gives CASSLRLAGVTRSYNEQFF.

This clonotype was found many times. CDR3 protein: CASSWSKNTGELFF. CDR3 coding DNA: TGTGCCAGCAGTTGGTCCAAGAACACCGGGGAGCTGTTTTTT. This sequence joins TRBV7-6 and TRBJ2-2; D uncertain. Between the trimmed V and J ends, which lost 6 bases and 1 base, there was a span of 9 bases. This CDR3 has 14 residues. Germline values: CDR1 SGHVS, CDR2 FNYEAQ.

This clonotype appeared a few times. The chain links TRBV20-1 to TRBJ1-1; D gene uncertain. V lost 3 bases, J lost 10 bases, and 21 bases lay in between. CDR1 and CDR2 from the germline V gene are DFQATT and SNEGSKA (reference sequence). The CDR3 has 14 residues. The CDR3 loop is CSARPQTTSIVAFF. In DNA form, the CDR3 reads TGCAGTGCTAGGCCGCAGACTACTAGTATCGTAGCTTTCTTT.

The CDR3 spells CSARADGNTIYF. The CDR3 nucleotides read TGCAGTGCTAGGGCAGACGGAAACACCATATATTTT. The chain links TRBV20-1 to TRBJ1-3; no firm D call. CDR3 length: 12 residues. V was cut by 3 bases and J by 4 bases, with 7 bases left in between. Germline lookup yields CDR1 DFQATT and CDR2 SNEGSKA (reference sequence).

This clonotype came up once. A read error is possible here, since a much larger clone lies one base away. The CDR3 reads CASSSIGEVEAFF. CDR3 DNA: TGTGCCAGCAGCTCGATCGGGGAGGTTGAAGCTTTCTTT. The J gene is TRBJ1-1, the V gene TRBV7-3; no firm D call. Germline V gene sequence: CDR1 SGHTA, CDR2 FQGTGA. This CDR3 is built from 13 residues. V was pared by 4 bases and J by 7 bases, with 13 bases between.

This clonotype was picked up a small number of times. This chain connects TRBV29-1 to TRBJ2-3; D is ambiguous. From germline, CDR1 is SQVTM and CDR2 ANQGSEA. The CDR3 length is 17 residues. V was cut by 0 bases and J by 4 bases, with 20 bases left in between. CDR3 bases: TGCAGCGTTGAAGATCCGGAACCGCCCGAGACATCAGATACGCAGTATTTT. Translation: CSVEDPEPPETSDTQYF.

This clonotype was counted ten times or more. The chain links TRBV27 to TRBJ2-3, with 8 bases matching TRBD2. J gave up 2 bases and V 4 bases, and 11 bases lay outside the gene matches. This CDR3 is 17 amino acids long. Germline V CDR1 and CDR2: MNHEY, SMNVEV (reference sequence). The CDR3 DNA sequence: TGTGCCAGCAGTTCCCGGGGGGGCGGGCTAGACACAGATACGCAGTATTTT. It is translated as CASSSRGGGLDTDTQYF.

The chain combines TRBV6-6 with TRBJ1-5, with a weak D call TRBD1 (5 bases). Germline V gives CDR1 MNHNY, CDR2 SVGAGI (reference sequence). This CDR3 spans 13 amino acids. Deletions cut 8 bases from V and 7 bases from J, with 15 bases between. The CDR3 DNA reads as TGTGCCAGCTTCCCGGGGGGGGGACAGCCCCAGCATTTT. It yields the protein CASFPGGGQPQHF.

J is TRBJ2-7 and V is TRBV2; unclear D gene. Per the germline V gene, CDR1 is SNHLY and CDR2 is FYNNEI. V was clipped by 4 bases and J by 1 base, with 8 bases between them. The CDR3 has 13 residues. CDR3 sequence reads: CASSGGFSYEQYF. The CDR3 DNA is TGTGCCAGCAGTGGGGGTTTTTCCTACGAGCAGTACTTC.

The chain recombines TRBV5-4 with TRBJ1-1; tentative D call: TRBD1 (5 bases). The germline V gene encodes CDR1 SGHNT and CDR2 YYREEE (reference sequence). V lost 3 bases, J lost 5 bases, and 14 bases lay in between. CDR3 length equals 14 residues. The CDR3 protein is CASSSSLGLTEAFF. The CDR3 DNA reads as TGTGCCAGCAGCTCGTCCCTGGGGCTGACTGAAGCTTTCTTT.

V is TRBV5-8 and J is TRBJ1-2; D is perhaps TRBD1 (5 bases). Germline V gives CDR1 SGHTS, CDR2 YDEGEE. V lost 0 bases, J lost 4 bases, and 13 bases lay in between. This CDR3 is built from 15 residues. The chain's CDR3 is CASSLDSGTRYGYTF. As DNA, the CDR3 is TGTGCCAGCAGCTTGGATTCGGGGACCCGCTATGGCTACACCTTC.